The next 26 T cell receptor beta chains were all read from a single sample in a study of T-cell reconstitution after alpha-beta-depleted transplantation in children (dated by TCRdb to 2016 to 2017). The sample's treatment or condition label is to be understood as: allogeneic hematopoietic cell transplantation with graft depleted of TCRalphabeta T cells and CD19 B cells. The method behind the library was PCR. These reads were obtained on an Illumina HiSeq 2500. TCR libraries were prepared with molecular barcoding, using unique molecular identifiers to normalize TCRbeta repertoire quantification. The raw public data were reprocessed by TCRdb itself: fastp quality trimming at Q25, MiXCR clonotype calling, in-frame beta chains only. Each record represents a unique CDR3 protein, reported with the most common genes and DNA among its rows. Counted in this sample were 780,000 or so distinct CDR3 sequences; about 16% of them appeared once. Together, the top ten hold approximately 5% of the sample.

The sequencing used PBMCs, mostly from graft donor cells, collected 360 days after TCRalphabeta/CD19-depleted stem cell transplant. Receptor source: a male patient between 10 and 17 years old who had a stem cell transplant for acute lymphoblastic leukemia, so the T cells may come from the graft donor.

There are a few counts of this clonotype. The rearrangement uses TRBV5-1 and TRBJ2-1; TRBD2 aligns across 8 bases. The ends lost 3 bases at V and 4 bases at J; junction bases unmatched: 9. The CDR3 sequence is 16 residues long. In germline, CDR1 is SGHRS, CDR2 YFSETQ. CDR3 nucleotide sequence: TGCGCCAGCAGCTATCCCGGGACTAGGCGATACAATGAGCAGTTCTTC. It yields the protein CASSYPGTRRYNEQFF.

This clonotype was counted a few times. V is TRBV12-3 or TRBV12-4 and J is TRBJ2-3, with a tentative D call TRBD1 (6 bases). This CDR3 spans 12 amino acids. The V end lost 6 bases, the J end lost 5 bases, and 9 bases lay between the germline ends. The CDR3 here is CASRTGQDTQYF. The CDR3 DNA reads TGTGCCAGCAGAACAGGGCAAGATACGCAGTATTTT.

This clonotype was detected a few times. CDR3 amino acids: CASIDLANEQFF. The CDR3 DNA is TGTGCCAGCATCGATCTAGCCAATGAGCAGTTCTTC. The J gene is TRBJ2-1, the V gene TRBV2; D is perhaps TRBD2 (5 bases). Trimming took off 7 bases at V and 6 bases at J, with 10 bases between the two ends. CDR1 SNHLY and CDR2 FYNNEI come from the germline V gene. CDR3 length: 12 amino acids.

This clonotype has a count of ten or more. The gene calls are TRBV7-2 and TRBJ2-3; 8 nucleotides agree with TRBD2. The CDR3 is 16 amino acids. Germline V lookup: CDR1 SGHTA, CDR2 FQGNSA. The J segment lost 4 bases and the V segment lost 5 bases, leaving 11 bases of the junction unmatched. In nucleotides, the CDR3 is TGTGCCAGCAGCCCCCGGGGGGGGCCAGGAGCAGATACGCAGTATTTT. It translates to CASSPRGGPGADTQYF.

The chain has TRBV11-2 and TRBJ2-7; D remains ambiguous. The germline V gene encodes CDR1 SGHAT and CDR2 FQNNGV. Trimming cost V 0 bases and J 7 bases, with 22 bases left between them. This CDR3 region has 17 residues. CDR3 sequence: CASSLELSEILFYEQYF. The CDR3 coding sequence is TGTGCCAGCAGCTTAGAACTTTCAGAAATCCTTTTCTATGAGCAGTACTTC.

This clonotype was detected many times. The chain has TRBV12-3 or TRBV12-4 and TRBJ2-1, with 8 bases aligning to TRBD2. CDR3 length: 16 residues. The ends lost 6 bases at V and 3 bases at J; junction bases unmatched: 10. The CDR3 nucleotides are TGTGCCAGCAGCCGCCGACGGGAGGGCCTCTACAATGAGCAGTTCTTC. Protein: CASSRRREGLYNEQFF.

This clonotype was recorded a few times. The rearrangement uses TRBV6-2 or TRBV6-3 and TRBJ2-5; no definite D call. Germline CDR1 reads MNHEY; CDR2 reads SVGEGT. CDR3 length equals 18 residues. The V and J ends lost 2 bases and 1 base respectively, with 20 bases between them. CDR3 sequence: CASSYRLTFSRSQETQYF. DNA of the CDR3: TGTGCCAGCAGTTACCGCCTAACCTTTAGTAGGAGCCAAGAGACCCAGTACTTC.

There are a few counts of this clonotype. The chain links TRBV19 to TRBJ1-5; TRBD1 agrees at 8 bases. V dropped 9 bases and J dropped 2; count of bases not matched to a gene: 6. The germline V gene has CDR1 LNHDA and CDR2 SQIVND (reference sequence). The CDR3 covers 14 residues. CDR3 DNA sequence: TGTGCCAGCAGAGACAGGGGAGGCAATCAGCCCCAGCATTTT. The encoded protein is CASRDRGGNQPQHF. The whole variable domain, filled in from reference TRBV19 and TRBJ1-5, reads DGGITQSPKYLFRKEGQNVTLSCEQNLNHDAMYWYRQDPGQGLRLIYYSQIVNDFQKGDIAEGYSVSREKKESFPLTVTSAQKNPTAFYLCASRDRGGNQPQHFGDGTRLSIL.

This clonotype was detected many times. This rearrangement joins TRBV6-2 or TRBV6-3 to TRBJ2-7; 7 bases line up with TRBD2. Germline V lookup: CDR1 MNHEY, CDR2 SVGEGT. J gave up 2 bases and V 0 bases, and 1 base lay outside the gene matches. This CDR3 comprises 14 residues. CDR3 coding DNA: TGTGCCAGCAGTTACTCGGGAGGGACCTACGAGCAGTACTTC. It specifies CASSYSGGTYEQYF.

As concerns this clonotype: A read error may explain this, as a much larger clone is one base away. The rearrangement joins TRBV12-3 or TRBV12-4 to TRBJ2-7, with D possibly being TRBD1 (5 bases). The V gene lost 2 bases and the J gene lost 3 bases, with 14 bases spanning the gap. The CDR3 contains 15 residues. CDR3 loop: CASSLLVTDHYEQYV. CDR3 DNA: TGTGCCAGCAGTTTACTTGTGACAGACCACTACGAGCAGTACGTC.

This clonotype was detected only a few times. This chain connects TRBV11-2 to TRBJ2-1; D gene uncertain. CDR3 length equals 15 residues. Germline values: CDR1 SGHAT, CDR2 FQNNGV. The V end lost 2 bases, the J end lost 8 bases, and 16 bases lay between the germline ends. The CDR3 DNA sequence: TGTGCCAGCAGCTTATATCCTCCCCCGAGCTATGAGCAGTTCTTC. This codes for CASSLYPPPSYEQFF.

The gene calls are TRBV5-1 and TRBJ2-7; 12 bases line up with TRBD1. J gave up 6 bases and V 5 bases, and 9 bases lay outside the gene matches. From germline, CDR1 is SGHRS and CDR2 YFSETQ. The CDR3 runs to 15 residues. CDR3 loop: CASRWAGTGGSEQYF. In nucleotides, the CDR3 is TGCGCCAGCAGGTGGGCTGGGACAGGGGGCAGCGAGCAGTACTTC.

The genes are TRBV4-1 and TRBJ2-1; tentative D call: TRBD1 (6 bases). V was cut by 6 bases and J by 4 bases, with 22 bases left in between. CDR3 length: 17 residues. Per the germline V gene, CDR1 is MGHRA and CDR2 is YSYEKL. CDR3 in DNA: TGCGCCAGCAGACACTTCGGACAGACCCATGCGTACAATGAGCAGTTCTTC. Its protein product is CASRHFGQTHAYNEQFF.

This clonotype has a handful of counts. J is TRBJ2-1 and V is TRBV6-1; 7 positions match TRBD2. This CDR3 has 18 residues. Germline loops: CDR1 MNHNS, CDR2 SASEGT. V dropped 5 bases and J dropped 0; count of bases not matched to a gene: 13. CDR3 loop: CASSPLPLAVSSYNEQFF. The CDR3 nucleotides read TGTGCCAGCAGTCCCTTGCCGCTAGCGGTTAGCTCCTACAATGAGCAGTTCTTC.

This chain uses TRBV5-1 with TRBJ2-1, with TRBD2 matching over 9 bases. This CDR3 is 16 amino acids long. V gave up 9 bases and J gave up 4 bases; unmatched junction bases: 14. From germline, CDR1 is SGHRS and CDR2 YFSETQ. CDR3 sequence reads: CATGLFASGDYNEQFF. For the CDR3, the DNA is TGCGCCACTGGACTGTTTGCTAGCGGGGATTACAATGAGCAGTTCTTC.

This chain connects TRBV20-1 to TRBJ1-2; no clear D. V shed 3 bases and J shed 2 bases, with 19 bases lying between them. The germline V gene has CDR1 DFQATT and CDR2 SNEGSKA (reference sequence). This CDR3 region has 16 residues. CDR3 sequence reads: CSASGLARIRNYGYTF. CDR3 nucleotide sequence: TGCAGTGCTAGCGGCCTCGCACGGATACGAAACTATGGCTACACCTTC.

The table lists this clonotype with a count of one. The chain recombines TRBV28 with TRBJ1-5; perhaps TRBD1 as D (6 bases). The length of the CDR3 is 20 residues. Trimming shortened V by 4 bases and J by 0 bases, and 25 bases separated the two germline ends. Germline assignment: CDR1 MDHEN and CDR2 SYDVKM. The CDR3 here is CASSSQRLTGPLYSNQPQHF. CDR3 DNA sequence: TGTGCCAGCAGTTCGCAACGCTTGACAGGCCCTCTATATAGCAATCAGCCCCAGCATTTT.

In its sample, this clonotype was seen once. The V and J genes are TRBV12-3 or TRBV12-4 and TRBJ1-1; D remains unclear. The CDR3 consists of 13 residues. Trimming stripped 3 bases from V and 4 bases from J, with 9 bases between. The CDR3 loop is CASSFMGFTEAFF. The CDR3 nucleotides are TGTGCCAGCAGTTTTATGGGGTTCACTGAAGCTTTCTTT.

This sequence joins TRBV5-1 and TRBJ1-4; a weak D match, TRBD1 (6 bases). Germline V gene data show CDR1 as SGHRS and CDR2 as YFSETQ. The length of the CDR3 is 15 residues. V was clipped by 5 bases and J by 8 bases, with 19 bases between them. CDR3 DNA: TGCGCCAGCAGAATTAGTGCGCAGACAGGAGAAAAACTGTTTTTT. Its translation is CASRISAQTGEKLFF.

This clonotype has a count of ten or more. This chain links TRBV4-1 with TRBJ2-4; TRBD2 is a possible D gene (5 bases). Trimming removed 0 bases from V and 3 bases from J, with 15 bases in between. The CDR3 is 17 residues long. From germline, CDR1 is MGHRA and CDR2 YSYEKL. The DNA for the CDR3 is TGCGCCAGCAGCCAAGACGCCCTAGCTACGGTCAAAAACATTCAGTACTTC. Translating it yields CASSQDALATVKNIQYF.

J is TRBJ1-4 and V is TRBV5-1; D unclear. The V and J ends lost 4 bases and 0 bases respectively, with 13 bases between them. The CDR3 runs to 16 residues. Germline V lookup: CDR1 SGHRS, CDR2 YFSETQ. In DNA form, the CDR3 reads TGCGCCAGCAGCCCTGGACGGAAGTCAACTAATGAAAAACTGTTTTTT. Translating gives CASSPGRKSTNEKLFF.

A few counts support this clonotype. The J gene is TRBJ2-3, the V gene TRBV10-3; perhaps TRBD1 as D (6 bases). CDR3 length equals 13 residues. CDR1 and CDR2 from the germline V gene are ENHRY and SYGVKD. Trimming removed 0 bases at V and 5 bases at J, with 6 bases between. The CDR3 sequence: CAISESDRDTQYF. In DNA form, the CDR3 reads TGTGCCATCAGTGAGTCGGACAGAGATACGCAGTATTTT.

This clonotype was seen a handful of times. The chain uses TRBV14 and TRBJ1-1; D might be TRBD1 (5 bases). Germline CDR1 is SGHDN and CDR2 is FVKESK. This CDR3 comprises 13 residues. Trimming took off 4 bases at V and 11 bases at J, with 17 bases between the two ends. For the CDR3, the DNA is TGTGCCAGCAGCCGTCAGGGAAGGTCCTGGGCTTTCTTT. Its protein product is CASSRQGRSWAFF.

The V gene is TRBV15, the J gene TRBJ2-1, with 7 bases aligning to TRBD2. The CDR3 is made up of 16 amino acids. Trimming removed 8 bases from V and 1 base from J; junction bases left unmatched: 11. The V gene's germline CDR1 is LNHNV and CDR2 YYDKDF (reference sequence). Here the CDR3 DNA reads TGTGCCACCGCCCCGGGACTACATCCTTCCTACAATGAGCAGTTCTTC. Its translation is CATAPGLHPSYNEQFF.

Only a few counts were recorded for this clonotype. V usage is TRBV24-1 and J usage is TRBJ2-1, with TRBD1 identical over 10 bases. Germline loops: CDR1 KGHDR, CDR2 SFDVKD. V shed 5 bases, J shed 5 bases, and the junction held 5 bases outside the gene matches. The CDR3 is made up of 15 amino acids. In nucleotides, the CDR3 is TGTGCCACCAGTGGTGGGACAGGGGTAAACAATGAGCAGTTCTTC. This translates into CATSGGTGVNNEQFF.

This chain connects TRBV29-1 to TRBJ2-4, with D maybe TRBD2 (5 bases). Germline V gene sequence: CDR1 SQVTM, CDR2 ANQGSEA. The CDR3 totals 15 residues. The V end was cut by 2 bases, the J end by 0 bases, with 11 bases between. CDR3 amino acids: CSVETGFLAKNIQYF. The CDR3 DNA reads as TGCAGCGTTGAAACGGGGTTCCTAGCCAAAAACATTCAGTACTTC.